The T cell receptor (beta chain) described here comes from a study of cytomegalovirus exposure and HLA in healthy donors. The data were produced by immunoSEQ multiplex PCR, yet TCRdb's version contains in-frame clones alone and is incomplete. The sample yields a few hundred thousand clones, around 90% seen once. This CDR3 spans 16 amino acids. V lost 3 bases, J lost 1 base, and 1 base stayed unmatched. Germline V lookup: CDR1 MDHEN, CDR2 SYDVKM. The rearrangement links TRBV28 to TRBJ2-5, with 14 bases that match TRBD2. Sequenced sample: PBMCs. This TCR derives from a woman between 18 and 29 years old in good health and CMV-seronegative. The CDR3 DNA follows: TGTGCCAGCAGTTTCGGACTAGCGGGGGGCCAAGAGACCCAGTACTTC. This sequence encodes CASSFGLAGGQETQYF.